This TCR beta chain was sequenced during a study of blood T cell repertoires in COVID-19. Study context: COVID-19 samples, acute and convalescent, were from the United States, Italy and Spain.

Repertoires were generated with immunoSEQ multiplex PCR, while TCRdb's copy carries only in-frame clones and drops some. In the table there are about 130,000 clones, about 72% of which are singletons. The V end lost 5 bases, the J end lost 0 bases, and 13 bases lay between the germline ends. Germline V gene data show CDR1 as MNHEY and CDR2 as SMNVEV (reference sequence). This CDR3 has 15 amino acids. Material for sequencing was peripheral blood. The V gene is TRBV27, the J gene TRBJ1-1; possibly TRBD1 for D (5 bases). This receptor was taken from a man aged 60 to 75 who had recovered from COVID-19. The CDR3 sequence is CASSPLGGMNTEAFF. Written as DNA, the CDR3 is TGTGCCAGCAGTCCCCTGGGGGGGATGAACACTGAAGCTTTCTTT.